These 5 T cell receptor beta chains were sequenced from one sample in a study of blood T cell repertoires in COVID-19. Only in-frame clones appear in the TCRdb table, and some are missing; sequencing was by immunoSEQ multiplex PCR. The repertoire holds 50,000 to 60,000 clones, around 85% seen once, with roughly 13% in the top ten. Sequencing used peripheral blood. Every receptor here comes from a human donor in a cohort sampled during active COVID-19.

In its sample, this clone was seen a few times. The gene calls are TRBV5-1 and TRBJ2-7, with TRBD2 identical over 7 bases. V lost 0 bases to trimming and J lost 6 bases; unmatched junction nucleotides: 9. The CDR3 spans 15 residues. CDR1 SGHRS and CDR2 YFSETQ come from the germline V gene. For the CDR3, the DNA is TGCGCCAGCAGCTTGGCCGGGACTATGCAGAGCGAGCAGTACTTC. Protein: CASSLAGTMQSEQYF.

This sequence joins TRBV11-2 and TRBJ2-2; D uncertain. Germline loops: CDR1 SGHAT, CDR2 FQNNGV. The CDR3 extends over 14 amino acids. Between the trimmed V and J ends, which lost 2 bases and 1 base, there was a span of 5 bases. CDR3 residues: CASSLIWNTGELFF. DNA for the CDR3: TGTGCCAGCAGCTTAATCTGGAACACCGGGGAGCTGTTTTTT.

This rearrangement joins TRBV19 to TRBJ2-5; tentatively, D is TRBD2 (5 bases). In germline, CDR1 is LNHDA, CDR2 SQIVND (reference sequence). Trimming removed 3 bases from V and 3 bases from J, with 14 bases in between. The CDR3 sequence is 15 residues long. CDR3 residues: CASSMRGPPKETQYF. In DNA form, the CDR3 reads TGTGCCAGTAGTATGCGAGGGCCTCCTAAAGAGACCCAGTACTTC.

The J gene is TRBJ2-7, the V gene TRBV7-2; perhaps TRBD2 as D (6 bases). In germline, CDR1 is SGHTA, CDR2 FQGNSA. The CDR3 loop spans 14 amino acids. The V gene lost 5 bases and the J gene lost 5 bases, with 16 bases spanning the gap. The CDR3 DNA reads TGTGCCAGCAGCCCCCAGGGAGGAAGCAACGAGCAGTACTTC. This translates into CASSPQGGSNEQYF.

The rearrangement links TRBV7-3 to TRBJ2-5, with D tentatively TRBD1 (5 bases). The CDR3 totals 14 residues. The V gene's germline CDR1 is SGHTA and CDR2 FQGTGA. Trimming removed 3 bases from V and 3 bases from J, with 11 bases in between. Here the CDR3 DNA reads TGTGCCAGCAGCTTCCAGGGTGGGGAAGAGACCCAGTACTTC. Protein sequence: CASSFQGGEETQYF.